A selection of T cell receptor beta chains follows, all from one sample in a study of OX40 agonist ivuxolimab in advanced cancers. Sequenced by immunoSEQ multiplex PCR; TCRdb stores in-frame clones only, minus some. In the table there are 62,000 or so clones, around four fifths of which are singletons. Here the sequenced sample was CD4+ or CD8+ T cells sorted from blood, taken in a trial of the OX40 agonist ivuxolimab. These receptors all stem from an adult with an advanced solid tumor such as melanoma, head and neck, liver or kidney cancer. Both conserved end residues are part of each CDR3.

TRBV5-8	TRBJ2-1	CASSEGRFSYNEQFF
TRBV30	TRBJ2-3	CAWSPGQGITDTQYF
TRBV19	TRBJ2-1	CASSPASGRAYEQFF
TRBV9	TRBJ1-1	CASSVGNRGNTEAFF
TRBV6-5	TRBJ2-1	CASFSGTQDEQFF
TRBV2	TRBJ2-1	CASSADYNEQFF
TRBV10-3	TRBJ2-1	CAISEHPDNEQFF
TRBV15	TRBJ1-2	CATSSTVNRAHTNYGYTF
TRBV13	TRBJ2-5	CASSFIGTQYF
TRBV19	TRBJ1-5	CASSIRQGSDQPQHF
TRBV5-1	TRBJ1-2	CASSLTLNYGYTF
TRBV21-1	TRBJ1-3	CASSKVDRFSGNTIYF
TRBV11-2	TRBJ2-7	CASSRWGGDSYEQYF
TRBV11-3	TRBJ2-1	CASSRGRANEQFF
TRBV5-6	TRBJ1-3	CASSYAGMSGNTIYF
TRBV5-8	TRBJ2-1	CASSWGLAGPFSYNEQFF